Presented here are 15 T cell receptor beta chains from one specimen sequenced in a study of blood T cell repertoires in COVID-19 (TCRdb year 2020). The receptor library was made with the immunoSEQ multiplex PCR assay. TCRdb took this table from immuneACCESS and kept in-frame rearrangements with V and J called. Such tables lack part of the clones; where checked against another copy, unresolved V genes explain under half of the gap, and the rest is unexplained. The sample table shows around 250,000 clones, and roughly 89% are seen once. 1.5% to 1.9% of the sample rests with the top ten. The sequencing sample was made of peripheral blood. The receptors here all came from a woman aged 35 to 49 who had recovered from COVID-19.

This CDR3 reads CASSNRDSATDTQYF. The CDR3 DNA follows: TGTGCCAGCAGCAACCGGGACTCCGCCACAGATACGCAGTATTTT. This chain connects TRBV11-3 to TRBJ2-3, with D possibly matching TRBD2 (6 bases). The V gene's germline CDR1 is SGHNT and CDR2 YENEEA. The CDR3 is 15 amino acids. V gave up 5 bases and J gave up 2 bases, with 14 bases separating them. Combining the CDR3 with reference TRBV11-3 and TRBJ2-3 gives the whole variable domain EAGVVQSPRYKIIEKKQPVAFWCNPISGHNTLYWYLQNLGQGPELLIRYENEEAVDDSQLPKDRFSAERLKGVDSTLKIQPAELGDSAVYLCASSNRDSATDTQYFGPGTRLTVL.

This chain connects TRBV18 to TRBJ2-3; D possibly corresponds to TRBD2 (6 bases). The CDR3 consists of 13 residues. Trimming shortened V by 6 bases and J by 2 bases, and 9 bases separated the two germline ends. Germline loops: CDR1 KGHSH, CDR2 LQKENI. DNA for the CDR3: TGTGCCAGCTCCCGCGGGGACACAGATACGCAGTATTTT. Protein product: CASSRGDTDTQYF.

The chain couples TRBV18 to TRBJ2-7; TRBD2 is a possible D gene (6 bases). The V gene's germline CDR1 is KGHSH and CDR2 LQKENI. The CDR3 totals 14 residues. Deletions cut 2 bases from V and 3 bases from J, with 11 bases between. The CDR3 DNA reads TGTGCCAGCTCACCAGGGCTGGGAGGCTACGAGCAGTACTTC. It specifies CASSPGLGGYEQYF.

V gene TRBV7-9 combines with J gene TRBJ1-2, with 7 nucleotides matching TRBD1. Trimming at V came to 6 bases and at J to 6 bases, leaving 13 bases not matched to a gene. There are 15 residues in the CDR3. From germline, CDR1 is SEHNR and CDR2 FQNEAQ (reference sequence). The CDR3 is CASSKLSPGGDGYTF. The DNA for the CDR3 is TGTGCCAGCAGTAAACTAAGTCCAGGGGGTGATGGCTACACCTTC.

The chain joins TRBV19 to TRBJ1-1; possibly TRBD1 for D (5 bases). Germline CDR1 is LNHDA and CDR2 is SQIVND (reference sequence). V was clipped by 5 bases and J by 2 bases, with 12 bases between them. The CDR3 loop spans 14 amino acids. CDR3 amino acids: CASSPMGLNTEAFF. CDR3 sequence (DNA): TGTGCCAGTAGTCCTATGGGGCTCAACACTGAAGCTTTCTTT.

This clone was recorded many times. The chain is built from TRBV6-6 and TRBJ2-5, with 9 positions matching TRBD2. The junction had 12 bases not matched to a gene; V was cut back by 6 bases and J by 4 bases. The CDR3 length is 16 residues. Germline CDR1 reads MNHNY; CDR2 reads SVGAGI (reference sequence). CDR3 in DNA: TGTGCCAGCAGCCCCGGGAGGAGCGGGGGGACAGAGACCCAGTACTTC. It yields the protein CASSPGRSGGTETQYF.

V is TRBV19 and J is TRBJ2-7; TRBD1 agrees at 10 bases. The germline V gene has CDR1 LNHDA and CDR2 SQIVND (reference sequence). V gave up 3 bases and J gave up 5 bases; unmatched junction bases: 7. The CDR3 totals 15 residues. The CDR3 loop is CASSIRDRGVHEQYF. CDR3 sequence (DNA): TGTGCCAGTAGTATTCGGGACAGGGGAGTCCACGAGCAGTACTTC.

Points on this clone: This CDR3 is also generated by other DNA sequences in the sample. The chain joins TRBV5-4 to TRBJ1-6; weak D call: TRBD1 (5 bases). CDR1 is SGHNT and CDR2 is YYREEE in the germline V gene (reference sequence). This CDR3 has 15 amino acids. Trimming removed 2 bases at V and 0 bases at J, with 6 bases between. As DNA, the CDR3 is TGTGCCAGCAGCTTAGACAGCTCCTATAATTCACCCCTCCACTTT. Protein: CASSLDSSYNSPLHF.

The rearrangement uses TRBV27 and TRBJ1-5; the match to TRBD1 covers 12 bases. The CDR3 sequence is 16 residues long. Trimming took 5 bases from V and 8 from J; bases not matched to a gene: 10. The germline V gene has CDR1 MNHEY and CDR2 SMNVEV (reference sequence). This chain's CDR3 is CASSRSGTGGREPQHF. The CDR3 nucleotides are TGTGCCAGCAGTCGATCCGGGACAGGGGGCAGGGAGCCCCAGCATTTT.

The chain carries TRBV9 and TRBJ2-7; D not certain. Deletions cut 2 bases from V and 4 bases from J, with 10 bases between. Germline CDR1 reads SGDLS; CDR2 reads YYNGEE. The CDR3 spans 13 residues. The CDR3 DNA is TGTGCCAGCAGCGTCCACGCAGGATACGAGCAGTACTTC. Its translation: CASSVHAGYEQYF.

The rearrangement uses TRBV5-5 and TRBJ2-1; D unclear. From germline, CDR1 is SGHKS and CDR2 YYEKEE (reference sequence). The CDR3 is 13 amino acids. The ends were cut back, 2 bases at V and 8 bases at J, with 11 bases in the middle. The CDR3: CASSFSISDEQFF. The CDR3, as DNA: TGTGCCAGCAGCTTTTCCATATCGGATGAGCAGTTCTTC.

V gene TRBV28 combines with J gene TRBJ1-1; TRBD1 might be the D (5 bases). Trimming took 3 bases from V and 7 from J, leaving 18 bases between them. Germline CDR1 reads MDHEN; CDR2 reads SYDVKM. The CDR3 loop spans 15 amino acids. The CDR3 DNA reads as TGTGCCAGCAGTTTTTTATCTTGGGGAGGGGATGAAGCTTTCTTT. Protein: CASSFLSWGGDEAFF. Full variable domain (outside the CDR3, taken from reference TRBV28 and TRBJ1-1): DVKVTQSSRYLVKRTGEKVFLECVQDMDHENMFWYRQDPGLGLRLIYFSYDVKMKEKGDIPEGYSVSREKKERFSLILESASTNQTSMYLCASSFLSWGGDEAFFGQGTRLTVV.

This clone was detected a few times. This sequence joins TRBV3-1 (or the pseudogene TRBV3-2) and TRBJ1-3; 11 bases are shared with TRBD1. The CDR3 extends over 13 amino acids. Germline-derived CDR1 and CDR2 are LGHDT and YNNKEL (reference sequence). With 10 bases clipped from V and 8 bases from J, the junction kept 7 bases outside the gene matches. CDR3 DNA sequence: TGTGCCACCGGGGACAGGGGGACTGACACCATATATTTT. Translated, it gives CATGDRGTDTIYF.

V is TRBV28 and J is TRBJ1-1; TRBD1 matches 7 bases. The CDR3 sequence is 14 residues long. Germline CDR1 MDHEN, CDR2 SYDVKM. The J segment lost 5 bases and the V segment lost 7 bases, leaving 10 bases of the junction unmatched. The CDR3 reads CASTPTDRVTEAFF. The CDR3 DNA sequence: TGTGCCAGCACCCCTACCGACAGGGTGACTGAAGCTTTCTTT.

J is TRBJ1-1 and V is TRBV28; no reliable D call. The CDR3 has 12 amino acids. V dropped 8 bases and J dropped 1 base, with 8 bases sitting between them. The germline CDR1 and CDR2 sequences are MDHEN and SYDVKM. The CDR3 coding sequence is TGTGCCAGCTTGCCGGGGAACACTGAAGCTTTCTTT. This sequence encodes CASLPGNTEAFF.